The rows below give T cell receptor beta chains drawn from one sample of a study of shared clonotypes between healthy human individuals. Method: immunoSEQ multiplex PCR; TCRdb's copy keeps in-frame clones and lacks some. The sample holds about a million clones, around three quarters seen once. The sample taken for sequencing was memory CD4+ T cells from PBMCs. The source is a man younger than 30 in good health. Some clones in this sample may be carry-over from other donors' samples. Both conserved end residues are part of each CDR3. Only part of the rows carry a size: once, few, many, or a class if the clone is expanded.

v_call	clone_size	j_call	cdr3_aa
TRBV19	-	TRBJ2-5	CASSFLVGTGQRTQYF
TRBV9	-	TRBJ1-2	CASSVQGFYGYTF
TRBV5-1	-	TRBJ2-5	CASSANPGQETQYF
TRBV6-4	-	TRBJ1-5	CASSYFATNQPQHF
TRBV11-2	-	TRBJ2-3	CASSMGGDTQYF
TRBV1	-	TRBJ1-1	CTGSQDTGGTEAFF
TRBV28	few	TRBJ1-2	CASSLGPEINYGYTF
TRBV7-8	-	TRBJ2-3	CASSLGDLGTQYF
TRBV27	-	TRBJ2-1	CASKWRGRGDNEQFF
TRBV18	-	TRBJ1-1	CASSTSRGDTEAFF
TRBV19	-	TRBJ2-1	CASSMALYNEQFF
TRBV6-5	-	TRBJ2-7	CASMRGTTGEQYF
TRBV9	-	TRBJ2-7	CASSVIPGYEQYF
TRBV6-6	-	TRBJ2-1	CASQRTSGSYNEQFF
TRBV2	-	TRBJ2-1	CASSDERYNEQFF
TRBV29-1	once	TRBJ1-1	CSVPEGQGKMNTEAFF
TRBV7-9	-	TRBJ2-2	CASSLGTPYNTGELFF
TRBV25-1	-	TRBJ2-7	CASSGTDSYEQYF
TRBV27	-	TRBJ2-7	CASSLSSTPYEQYF
TRBV5-8	once	TRBJ1-5	CASSPGQSWNSNQPQHF
TRBV9	-	TRBJ2-2	CASSVVASRGGGELFF
TRBV6-5	-	TRBJ2-3	CASSYSVRELDTQYF